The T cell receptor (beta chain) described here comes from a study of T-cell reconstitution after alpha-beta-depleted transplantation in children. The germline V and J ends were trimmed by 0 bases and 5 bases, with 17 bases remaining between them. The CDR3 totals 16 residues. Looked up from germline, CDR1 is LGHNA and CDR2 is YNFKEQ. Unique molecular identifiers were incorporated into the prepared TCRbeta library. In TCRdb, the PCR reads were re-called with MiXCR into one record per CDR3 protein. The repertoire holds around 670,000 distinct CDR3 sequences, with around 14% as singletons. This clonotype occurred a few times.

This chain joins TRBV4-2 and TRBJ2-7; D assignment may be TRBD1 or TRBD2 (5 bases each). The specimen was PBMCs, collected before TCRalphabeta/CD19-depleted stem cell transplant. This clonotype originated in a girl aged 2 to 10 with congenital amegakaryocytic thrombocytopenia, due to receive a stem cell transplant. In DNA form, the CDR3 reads TGTGCCAGCAGCCAAGACACTGGGGGAACGAGCGACGAGCAGTACTTC. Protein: CASSQDTGGTSDEQYF.